The 13 T cell receptor beta chains reported below all come from one sample, sequenced in a study of T cell responses to AZD1222 COVID-19 vaccine. The table came from immunoSEQ multiplex PCR; TCRdb's copy has only in-frame clones and leaves some out. This table has 100,000 to 140,000 clones, over 80% appearing once. Sequenced material: peripheral blood, taken 28 days after the second AZD1222 dose. The receptors were sampled from an adult who received the AZD1222 COVID-19 vaccine.

The chain carries TRBV28 and TRBJ1-4; unclear D gene. Trimming cost V 5 bases and J 0 bases, with 16 bases left between them. Germline assignment: CDR1 MDHEN and CDR2 SYDVKM. The CDR3 spans 17 residues. The CDR3 region is CASSRGIIYPTNEKLFF. The CDR3 DNA reads as TGTGCCAGCAGTCGGGGTATTATCTATCCAACTAATGAAAAACTGTTTTTT.

The chain has TRBV10-3 and TRBJ2-5; TRBD2 aligns across 10 bases. J lost 5 bases, V lost 9 bases, and 12 bases had no gene match. The germline V gene encodes CDR1 ENHRY and CDR2 SYGVKD. This CDR3 comprises 15 residues. CDR3 region: CAISPGTSVQETQYF. In DNA, the CDR3 is TGTGCCATAAGCCCCGGGACTAGCGTACAGGAGACCCAGTACTTC.

The genes are TRBV11-3 and TRBJ2-1; weak D call: TRBD2 (6 bases). Looked up from germline, CDR1 is SGHNT and CDR2 is YENEEA. V was trimmed by 5 bases and J by 0 bases, leaving 8 bases between them. The CDR3 length is 14 residues. The CDR3 is CASSRGDSYNEQFF. The CDR3 region has the DNA TGTGCCAGCAGCCGCGGGGACTCCTACAATGAGCAGTTCTTC.

This clone is a singleton in its sample. The rearrangement links TRBV6-1 to TRBJ1-2; perhaps TRBD1 as D (5 bases). The V gene's germline CDR1 is MNHNS and CDR2 SASEGT. The CDR3 has 14 residues. Trimming took 2 bases from V and 7 from J, leaving 14 bases between them. CDR3 amino acids: CASSETGWASGYTF. In nucleotides, the CDR3 is TGTGCCAGCAGTGAAACAGGATGGGCTTCTGGCTACACCTTC.

The chain carries TRBV6-2 or TRBV6-3 and TRBJ1-2; D is unclear. Looked up from germline, CDR1 is MNHEY and CDR2 is SVGEGT. The ends were cut back, 2 bases at V and 3 bases at J, with 4 bases in the middle. The CDR3 totals 12 residues. The CDR3 DNA reads TGTGCCAGCAGTTACAACTACTATGGCTACACCTTC. This translates into CASSYNYYGYTF.

The rearrangement links TRBV28 to TRBJ1-1; D remains unclear. Germline V gene lookup returns CDR1 MDHEN and CDR2 SYDVKM. V was clipped by 8 bases and J by 4 bases, with 8 bases between them. This CDR3 region has 11 residues. The CDR3 nucleotides read TGTGCCAGCCTATCGAGCACTGAAGCTTTCTTT. Translation gives CASLSSTEAFF. Supplemented by reference TRBV28 and TRBJ1-1, the full variable domain reads DVKVTQSSRYLVKRTGEKVFLECVQDMDHENMFWYRQDPGLGLRLIYFSYDVKMKEKGDIPEGYSVSREKKERFSLILESASTNQTSMYLCASLSSTEAFFGQGTRLTVV.

The genes are TRBV7-6 and TRBJ2-1, with 9 bases identical to TRBD1. Trimming cost V 5 bases and J 6 bases; bases outside gene matches: 11. Germline V lookup: CDR1 SGHVS, CDR2 FNYEAQ. The CDR3 totals 16 residues. The CDR3 loop reads CASSRTTGTGTNEQFF. CDR3 DNA sequence: TGTGCCAGCAGCCGGACTACCGGGACAGGGACCAATGAGCAGTTCTTC.

This clone was detected only a few times. The gene calls are TRBV18 and TRBJ1-3, with D unresolved. With 0 bases removed from V and 2 bases from J, the gap between germline ends came to 11 bases. This CDR3 comprises 16 residues. Germline CDR1 and CDR2: KGHSH and LQKENI. The CDR3 DNA reads TGTGCCAGCTCACCACCGAACAGTGGAACTGGAAACACCATATATTTT. It is translated as CASSPPNSGTGNTIYF.

The chain recombines TRBV11-2 with TRBJ2-5; D is unresolved. The V end lost 3 bases, the J end lost 5 bases, and 22 bases lay between the germline ends. The CDR3 runs 17 residues. CDR1 and CDR2 (germline): SGHAT, FQNNGV. This CDR3 reads CASSFLPPGRMEETQYF. CDR3 DNA: TGTGCCAGCAGCTTTTTACCCCCTGGAAGGATGGAGGAGACCCAGTACTTC.

This chain's CDR3 is CATAMYSNQPQHF. CDR3 in DNA: TGTGCCACCGCGATGTATAGCAATCAGCCCCAGCATTTT. The rearrangement links TRBV10-3 to TRBJ1-5; D uncertain. Germline assignment: CDR1 ENHRY and CDR2 SYGVKD. The ends were cut back, 10 bases at V and 0 bases at J, with 10 bases in the middle. This CDR3 spans 13 amino acids.

The chain uses TRBV10-3 and TRBJ2-1; 12 nucleotides match TRBD2. J gave up 7 bases and V 4 bases, and 2 bases lay outside the gene matches. Germline V gene lookup returns CDR1 ENHRY and CDR2 SYGVKD. The CDR3 has 14 residues. The CDR3 coding sequence is TGTGCCATCAGTGTAGGGACTAGCGGGAATGAGCAGTTCTTC. It specifies CAISVGTSGNEQFF.

The gene calls are TRBV9 and TRBJ1-4; D unresolved. The CDR3 has 15 residues. Germline lookup yields CDR1 SGDLS and CDR2 YYNGEE. V was cut by 4 bases and J by 4 bases, with 14 bases left in between. CDR3 protein: CASSPSRRINEKLFF. Here the CDR3 DNA reads TGTGCCAGCAGCCCTTCTCGCCGGATTAATGAAAAACTGTTTTTT.

This rearrangement joins TRBV30 to TRBJ1-2, with TRBD1 as a possible D gene (5 bases). V lost 7 bases and J 0 bases, leaving 18 bases between the germline ends. Germline-derived CDR1 and CDR2 are GTSNPN and SVGIG (reference sequence). The CDR3 spans 15 residues. The CDR3 sequence is CALKRGSLTNYGYTF. CDR3 sequence (DNA): TGTGCCTTAAAAAGGGGCAGCCTAACTAACTATGGCTACACCTTC.